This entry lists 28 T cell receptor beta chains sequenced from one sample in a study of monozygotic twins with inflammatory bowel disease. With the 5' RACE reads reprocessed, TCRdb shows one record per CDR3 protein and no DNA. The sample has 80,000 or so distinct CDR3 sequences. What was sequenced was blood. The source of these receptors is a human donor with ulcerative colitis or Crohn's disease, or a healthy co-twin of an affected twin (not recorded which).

The CDR3 loop reads CASSQDPGGTDTQYF. The rearrangement uses TRBV3-1 and TRBJ2-3; TCRdb's D call of TRBD1 is untestable without DNA. Germline-derived CDR1 and CDR2 are LGHDT and YNNKEL (reference sequence). The CDR3 extends over 15 amino acids.

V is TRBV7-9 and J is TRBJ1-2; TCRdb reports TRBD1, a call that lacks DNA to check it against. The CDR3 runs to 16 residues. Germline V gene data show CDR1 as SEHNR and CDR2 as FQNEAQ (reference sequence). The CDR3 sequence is CASSLGDIPSNYGYTF.

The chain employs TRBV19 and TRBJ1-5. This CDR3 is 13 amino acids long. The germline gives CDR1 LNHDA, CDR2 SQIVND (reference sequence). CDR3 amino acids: CASSIQAGQPQHF.

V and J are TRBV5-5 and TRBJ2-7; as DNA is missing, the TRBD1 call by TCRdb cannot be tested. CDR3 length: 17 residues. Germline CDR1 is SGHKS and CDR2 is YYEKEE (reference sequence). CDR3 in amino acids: CASSRSPSQGRRDEQYF.

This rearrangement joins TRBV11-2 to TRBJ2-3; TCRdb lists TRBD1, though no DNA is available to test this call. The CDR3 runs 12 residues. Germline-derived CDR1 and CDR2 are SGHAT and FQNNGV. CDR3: CASTRGGDTQYF.

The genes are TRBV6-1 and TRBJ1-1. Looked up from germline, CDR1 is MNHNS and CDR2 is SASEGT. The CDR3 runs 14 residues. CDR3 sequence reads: CASRTWTLNTEAFF.

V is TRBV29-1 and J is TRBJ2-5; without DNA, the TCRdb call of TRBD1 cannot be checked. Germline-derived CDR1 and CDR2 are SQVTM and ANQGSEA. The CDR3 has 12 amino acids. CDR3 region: CSVADSQETQYF.

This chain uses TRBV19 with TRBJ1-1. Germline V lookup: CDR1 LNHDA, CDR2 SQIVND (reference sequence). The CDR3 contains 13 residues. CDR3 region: CASSTQMNTEAFF.

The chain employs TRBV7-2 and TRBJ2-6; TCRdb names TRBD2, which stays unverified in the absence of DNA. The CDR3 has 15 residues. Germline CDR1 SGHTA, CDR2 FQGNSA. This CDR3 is CASSLGGTGANVLTF.

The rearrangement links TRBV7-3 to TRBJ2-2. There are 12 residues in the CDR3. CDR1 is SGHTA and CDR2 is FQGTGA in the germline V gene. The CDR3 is CASSLSGGELFF.

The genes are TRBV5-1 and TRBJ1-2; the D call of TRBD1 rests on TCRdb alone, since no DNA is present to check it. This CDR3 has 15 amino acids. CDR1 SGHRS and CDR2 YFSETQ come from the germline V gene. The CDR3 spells CASSFVTGGDYGYTF.

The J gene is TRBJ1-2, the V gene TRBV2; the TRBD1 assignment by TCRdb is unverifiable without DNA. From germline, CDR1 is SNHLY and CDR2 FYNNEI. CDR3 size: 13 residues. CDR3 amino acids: CAILPGRNYGYTF.

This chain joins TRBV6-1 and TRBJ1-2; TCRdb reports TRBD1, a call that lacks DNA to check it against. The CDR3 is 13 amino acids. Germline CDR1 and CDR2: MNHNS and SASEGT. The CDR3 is CASSERGNYGYTF.

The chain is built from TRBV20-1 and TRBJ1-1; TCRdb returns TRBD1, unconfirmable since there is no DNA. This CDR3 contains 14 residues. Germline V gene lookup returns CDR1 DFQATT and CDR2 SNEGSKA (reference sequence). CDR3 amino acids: CSAGTDRLNTEALF.

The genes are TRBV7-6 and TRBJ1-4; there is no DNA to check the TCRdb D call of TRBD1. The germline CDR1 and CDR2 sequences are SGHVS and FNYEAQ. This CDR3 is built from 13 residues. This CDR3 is CASGGRTNEKLFF. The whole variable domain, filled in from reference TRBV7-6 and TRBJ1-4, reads GAGVSQSPRYKVTKRGQDVALRCDPISGHVSLYWYRQALGQGPEFLTYFNYEAQQDKSGLPNDRFSAERPEGSISTLTIQRTEQRDSAMYRCASGGRTNEKLFFGSGTQLSVL.

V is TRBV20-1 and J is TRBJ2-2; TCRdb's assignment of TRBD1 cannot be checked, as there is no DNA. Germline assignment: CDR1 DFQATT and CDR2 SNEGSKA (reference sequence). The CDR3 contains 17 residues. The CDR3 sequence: CSAKGTDLNSNTGELFF.

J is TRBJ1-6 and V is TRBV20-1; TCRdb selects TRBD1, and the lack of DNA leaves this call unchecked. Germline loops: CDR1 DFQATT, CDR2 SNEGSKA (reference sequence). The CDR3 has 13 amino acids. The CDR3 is CSVARRGSSPLHF.

The CDR3 region is CASSSQQGQDGYTF. The rearrangement uses TRBV5-1 and TRBJ1-2; absent DNA, TCRdb's TRBD1 call cannot be checked. Germline V gene lookup returns CDR1 SGHRS and CDR2 YFSETQ. The CDR3 spans 14 residues.

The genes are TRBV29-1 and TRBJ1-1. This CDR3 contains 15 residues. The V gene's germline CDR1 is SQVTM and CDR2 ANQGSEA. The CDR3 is CSVAYLARVGTEAFF.

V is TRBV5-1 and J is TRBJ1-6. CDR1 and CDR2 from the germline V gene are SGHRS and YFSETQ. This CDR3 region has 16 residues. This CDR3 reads CASSFFGNERNSPLHF.

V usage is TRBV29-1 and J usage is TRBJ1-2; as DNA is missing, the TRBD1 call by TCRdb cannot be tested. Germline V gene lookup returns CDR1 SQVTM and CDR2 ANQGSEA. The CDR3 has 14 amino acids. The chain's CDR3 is CSVVGQAPNYGYTF.

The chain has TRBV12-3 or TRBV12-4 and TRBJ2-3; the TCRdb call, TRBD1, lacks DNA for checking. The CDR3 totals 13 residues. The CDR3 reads CASIRGDTDTQYF.

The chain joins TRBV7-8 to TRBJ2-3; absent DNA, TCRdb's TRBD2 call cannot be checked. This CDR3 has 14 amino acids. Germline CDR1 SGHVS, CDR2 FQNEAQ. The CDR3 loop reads CASSPWQGSDTQYF.

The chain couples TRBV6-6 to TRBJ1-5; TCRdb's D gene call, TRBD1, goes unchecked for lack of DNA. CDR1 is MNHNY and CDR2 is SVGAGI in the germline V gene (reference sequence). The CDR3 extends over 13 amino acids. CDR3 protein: CASTTASNQPQHF.

This CDR3 is CASSPGQGDQPQHF. The chain links TRBV5-1 to TRBJ1-5; TCRdb names TRBD1, which stays unverified in the absence of DNA. Germline CDR1 reads SGHRS; CDR2 reads YFSETQ. CDR3 length equals 14 residues.

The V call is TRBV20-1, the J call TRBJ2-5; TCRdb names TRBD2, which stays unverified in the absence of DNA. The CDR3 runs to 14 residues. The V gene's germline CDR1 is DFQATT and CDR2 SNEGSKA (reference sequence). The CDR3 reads CSARAGGGRETQYF.

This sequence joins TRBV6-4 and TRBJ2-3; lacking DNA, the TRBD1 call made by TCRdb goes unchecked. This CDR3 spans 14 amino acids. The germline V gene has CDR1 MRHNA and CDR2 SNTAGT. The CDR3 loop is CASSRGIGTDTQYF.

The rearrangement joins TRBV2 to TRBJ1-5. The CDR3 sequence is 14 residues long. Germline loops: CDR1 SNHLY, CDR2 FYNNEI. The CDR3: CASSEDRVGQPQHF. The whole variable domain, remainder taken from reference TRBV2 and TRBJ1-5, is EPEVTQTPSHQVTQMGQEVILRCVPISNHLYFYWYRQILGQKVEFLVSFYNNEISEKSEIFDDQFSVERPDGSNFTLKIRSTKLEDSAMYFCASSEDRVGQPQHFGDGTRLSIL.